This T cell receptor (beta chain) originates from a study of human T cells and chemical hapten exposure. The wider study: Patients having alopecia areata, totalis or universalis were mostly female.

V was shortened by 2 bases and J by 3 bases, with 10 bases between the two germline ends. CDR1 and CDR2 (germline): SGHVS, FNYEAQ. The CDR3 runs 15 residues. Time point: patch test 3, about 24 weeks after DPC sensitization. The sample's treatment: therapeutic diphenylcyclopropenone sensitization with weekly scalp DPC. People who gave samples had alopecia, were 18 to 70 years old, and were suitable for DPC. TCRdb re-called the RACE reads with MiXCR, one entry per CDR3 protein. The data contain more than 150,000 distinct CDR3 sequences, roughly a quarter of them singletons. The chain links TRBV7-6 to TRBJ2-2; the D gene is possibly TRBD1 (5 bases). The receptor comes from a woman aged 35 to 49 with alopecia areata. Some clones in this sample may be carry-over from other donors' samples. This material consisted of whole blood, taken in connection with sensitization to the hapten diphenylcyclopropenone (DPC). CDR3 nucleotide sequence: TGTGCCAGCAGCTTACTAGGGGTCCACACCGGGGAGCTGTTTTTT. Protein: CASSLLGVHTGELFF.